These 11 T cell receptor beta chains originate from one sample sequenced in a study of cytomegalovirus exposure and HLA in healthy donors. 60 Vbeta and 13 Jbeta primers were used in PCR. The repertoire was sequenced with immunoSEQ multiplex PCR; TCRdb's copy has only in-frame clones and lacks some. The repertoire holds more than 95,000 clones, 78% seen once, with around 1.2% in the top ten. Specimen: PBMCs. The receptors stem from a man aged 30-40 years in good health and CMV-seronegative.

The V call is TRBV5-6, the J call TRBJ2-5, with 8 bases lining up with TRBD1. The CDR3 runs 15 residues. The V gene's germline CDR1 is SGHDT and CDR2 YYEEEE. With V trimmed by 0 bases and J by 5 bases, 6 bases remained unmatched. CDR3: CASSLDIGQGETQYF. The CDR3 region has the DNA TGTGCCAGCAGCTTGGATATCGGACAGGGTGAGACCCAGTACTTC.

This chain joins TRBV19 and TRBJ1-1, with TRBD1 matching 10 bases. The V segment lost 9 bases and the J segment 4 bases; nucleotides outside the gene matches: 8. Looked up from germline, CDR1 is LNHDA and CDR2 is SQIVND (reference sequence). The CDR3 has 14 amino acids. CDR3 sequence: CASRAGTGVTEAFF. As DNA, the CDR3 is TGTGCCAGCCGAGCCGGGACAGGGGTCACTGAAGCTTTCTTT.

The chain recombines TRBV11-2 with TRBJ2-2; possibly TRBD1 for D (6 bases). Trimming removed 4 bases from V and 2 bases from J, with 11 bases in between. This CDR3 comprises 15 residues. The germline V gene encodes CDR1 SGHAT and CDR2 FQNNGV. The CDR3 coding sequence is TGTGCCAGCAGCTACCGGGACATAAACACCGGGGAGCTGTTTTTT. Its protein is CASSYRDINTGELFF.

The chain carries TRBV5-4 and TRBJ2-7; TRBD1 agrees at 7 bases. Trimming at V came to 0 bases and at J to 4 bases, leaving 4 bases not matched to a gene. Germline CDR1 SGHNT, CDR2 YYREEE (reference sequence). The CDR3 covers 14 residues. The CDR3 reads CASSLGTQGYEQYF. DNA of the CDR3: TGTGCCAGCAGCTTGGGGACACAGGGGTACGAGCAGTACTTC.

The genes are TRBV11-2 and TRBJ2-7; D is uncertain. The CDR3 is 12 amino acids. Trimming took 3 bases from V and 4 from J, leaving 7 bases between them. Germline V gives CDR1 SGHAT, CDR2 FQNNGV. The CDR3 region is CASSFYLYEQYF. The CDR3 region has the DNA TGTGCCAGCAGCTTCTACTTATACGAGCAGTACTTC.

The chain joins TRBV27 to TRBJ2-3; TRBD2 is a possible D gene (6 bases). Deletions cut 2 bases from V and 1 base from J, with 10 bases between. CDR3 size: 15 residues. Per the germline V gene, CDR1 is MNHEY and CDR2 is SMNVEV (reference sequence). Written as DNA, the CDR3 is TGTGCCAGCAGTTTACAAGCGGGTCGCACAGATACGCAGTATTTT. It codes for CASSLQAGRTDTQYF.

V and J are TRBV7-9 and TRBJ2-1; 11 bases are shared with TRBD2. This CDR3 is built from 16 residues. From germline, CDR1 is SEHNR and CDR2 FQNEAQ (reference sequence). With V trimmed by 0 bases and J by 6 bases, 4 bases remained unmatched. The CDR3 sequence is CASSLASGRASNEQFF. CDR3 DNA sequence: TGTGCCAGCAGCTTAGCTAGCGGGAGGGCCTCCAATGAGCAGTTCTTC.

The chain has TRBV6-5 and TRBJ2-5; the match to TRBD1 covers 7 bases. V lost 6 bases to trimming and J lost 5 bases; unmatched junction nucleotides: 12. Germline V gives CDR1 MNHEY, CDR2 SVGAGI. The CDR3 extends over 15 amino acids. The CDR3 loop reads CASSRKSTGWETQYF. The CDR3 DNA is TGTGCCAGCAGCAGGAAATCGACAGGGTGGGAGACCCAGTACTTC.

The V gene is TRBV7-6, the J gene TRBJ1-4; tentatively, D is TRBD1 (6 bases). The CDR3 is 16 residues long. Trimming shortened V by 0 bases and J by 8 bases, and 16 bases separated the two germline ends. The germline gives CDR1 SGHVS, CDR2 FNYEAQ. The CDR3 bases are TGTGCCAGCAGCTTAGCCCCAGCAGGGGTAGGCGAAAAACTGTTTTTT. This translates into CASSLAPAGVGEKLFF. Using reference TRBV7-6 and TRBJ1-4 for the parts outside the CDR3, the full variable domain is GAGVSQSPRYKVTKRGQDVALRCDPISGHVSLYWYRQALGQGPEFLTYFNYEAQQDKSGLPNDRFSAERPEGSISTLTIQRTEQRDSAMYRCASSLAPAGVGEKLFFGSGTQLSVL.

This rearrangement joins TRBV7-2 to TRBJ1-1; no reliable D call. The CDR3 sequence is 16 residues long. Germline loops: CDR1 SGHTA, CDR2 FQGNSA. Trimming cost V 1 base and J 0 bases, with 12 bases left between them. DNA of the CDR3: TGTGCCAGCAGCTTAGATTCGGGCGGGATGAACACTGAAGCTTTCTTT. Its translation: CASSLDSGGMNTEAFF.

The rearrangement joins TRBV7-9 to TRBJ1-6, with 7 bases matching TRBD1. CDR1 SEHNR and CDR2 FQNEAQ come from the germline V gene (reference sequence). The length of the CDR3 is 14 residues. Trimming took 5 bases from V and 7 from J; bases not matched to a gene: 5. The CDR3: CASSRGQANSPLHF. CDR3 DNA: TGTGCCAGCAGCCGAGGACAGGCAAATTCACCCCTCCACTTT.